The clone carrying this T cell receptor beta chain was recorded at least ten times. The record originates from a study of T cells in Graves' hyperthyroidism and ophthalmopathy. About the study: Peripheral blood sampling occurred at initial diagnosis, before any treatment.

RNA transcripts served as the template for amplifying TCR beta CDR3 regions. With the HTBI primer set, the TCR CDR3 went through a first round of RT-PCR. Each CDR3 protein gets one entry after TCRdb re-called the multiplex PCR reads with MiXCR. The sample has 300,000 or so distinct CDR3 sequences, 15% to 20% seen once. On the basis of clinical symptoms, serum thyroxine and TRAb, thyroid ultrasound and orbital computed tomography, diagnoses were made. The sequenced sample consisted of blood. This receptor was obtained from a man aged 25 to 45 with Graves' hyperthyroidism.

CDR3 residues: CASKRGSPNTEAFF. CDR3 nucleotide sequence: TGTGCCAGCAAAAGGGGCAGTCCGAACACTGAAGCTTTCTTT. J is TRBJ1-1 and V is TRBV6-1, with TRBD1 as a possible D gene (5 bases). From germline, CDR1 is MNHNS and CDR2 SASEGT. This CDR3 spans 14 amino acids. V lost 7 bases to trimming and J lost 1 base, with 13 bases between them.